In this sample, the clone carrying this T cell receptor beta chain turned up many times. Its antigen is undetermined. Germline V gene lookup returns CDR1 SQVTM and CDR2 ANQGSEA. The germline V and J ends were trimmed by 3 bases and 6 bases, with 14 bases remaining between them. There are 14 residues in the CDR3. This specimen comes from a study of Graves' ophthalmopathy and Graves' hyperthyroidism. About the research overall: Investigators collected peripheral blood at initial diagnosis, before any treatment was given. Study-wide results and limits: Ophthalmopathy progression was predicted by the model at approximately 70% sensitivity and 72.22% specificity. Also, most clonotypes expanded in the thyroid above 0.001 frequency appeared in blood.

Amplifying from RNA transcripts, the study obtained TCR beta CDR3 regions. In the first round, RT-PCR was carried out with HTBI primers, and a multiplex PCR formed the second round. TCRdb analysed the multiplex PCR reads with MiXCR anew, one entry per CDR3 protein. The table lists some 400,000 distinct CDR3 sequences, about a sixth of them singletons. A duration under 3 months, NOSPECS ≥4, CAS ≥3 and moderate-to-severe activity characterized the donors with ophthalmopathy. Material: peripheral blood. The genes are TRBV29-1 and TRBJ2-2, with D maybe TRBD2 (5 bases). The sequence was obtained from a young woman with Graves' ophthalmopathy. The CDR3 DNA follows: TGCAGCGTTGATCTATTGACGGGGTCCGGGGAGCTGTTTTTT. This gives the protein CSVDLLTGSGELFF.